This T cell receptor beta chain was identified during a study of shared clonotypes between healthy human individuals. Study details: A donor's plate count was three for CD4 naive and three for CD4 memory; CD8 naive had two and CD8 memory one.

Here immunoSEQ multiplex PCR was the method, and the copy in TCRdb shows in-frame clones only, minus some. The sample consists of about 2 million clones, 85% to 95% of them appearing once. Per germline, CDR1 LNHDA and CDR2 SQIVND (reference sequence). The CDR3 has 14 amino acids. V was pared by 3 bases and J by 5 bases, with 13 bases between. Study-level findings and limits: Measured sharing among donors was expected to vary with sequencing depth. The naive CD4 repertoires of a few donors were compared, and roughly 5% of clonotypes were shared.

CD45RO negativity and positive selection for CCR7 defined naive CD8 cells, a population that excluded terminally differentiated effector memory CD45RA+ cells. Each sample came from a Caucasian adult donor living in Nashville, Tennessee. This clone appeared a few times. Its antigen is not known. The rearrangement links TRBV19 to TRBJ2-5, with D uncertain. This TCR came from a man between 18 and 29 years old in good health. The sequencing input was naive CD8+ T cells sorted from blood. Written as DNA, the CDR3 is TGTGCCAGTAGTATGATCGGCGGCTTGGAGACCCAGTACTTC. Encoded protein: CASSMIGGLETQYF.